This T cell receptor (beta chain) was sequenced in a study of blood T cell repertoires in COVID-19. From germline, CDR1 is SGHTA and CDR2 FQGNSA. V was shortened by 3 bases and J by 1 base, with 6 bases between the two germline ends. The CDR3 totals 13 residues. In the original workflow: Nucleated cell counts were estimated from reference gene primer amplification. Sequencing used immunoSEQ multiplex PCR; TCRdb keeps in-frame clones, though not all of them. The D gene and trimming were derived from the DNA, and the V and J assignments and clone size from that table. The data show about 95,000 clones, 81% seen once.

The TCR comes from an older man with COVID-19, enrolled during active disease. The gene calls are TRBV7-2 and TRBJ1-1; D not resolved. The sample was peripheral blood. CDR3: CASSFEANTEAFF. The CDR3 nucleotides read TGTGCCAGCAGCTTTGAGGCGAACACTGAAGCTTTCTTT.